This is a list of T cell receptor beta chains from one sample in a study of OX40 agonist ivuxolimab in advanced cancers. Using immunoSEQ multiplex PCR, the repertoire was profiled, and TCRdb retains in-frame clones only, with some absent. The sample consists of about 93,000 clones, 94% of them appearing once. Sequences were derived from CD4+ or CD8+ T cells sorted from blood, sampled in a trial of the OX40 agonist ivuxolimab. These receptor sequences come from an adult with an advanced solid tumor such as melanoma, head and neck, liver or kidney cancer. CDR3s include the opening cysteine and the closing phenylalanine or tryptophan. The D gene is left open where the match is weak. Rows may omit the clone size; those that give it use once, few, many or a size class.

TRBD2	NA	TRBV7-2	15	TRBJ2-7	CASSLPRGGFYEQYF	TGTGCCAGCAGCTTACCGCGGGGGGGCTTCTACGAGCAGTACTTC
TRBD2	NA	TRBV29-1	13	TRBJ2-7	CSVEAGGDYEQYF	TGCAGCGTTGAGGCGGGGGGCGATTACGAGCAGTACTTC
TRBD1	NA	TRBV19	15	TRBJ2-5	CASSNFTLTGITQYF	TGTGCCAGTAGTAACTTTACCCTGACAGGGATAACCCAGTACTTC
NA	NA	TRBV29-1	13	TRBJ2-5	CSVEDSSKETQYF	TGCAGCGTTGAAGATAGCTCAAAAGAGACCCAGTACTTC
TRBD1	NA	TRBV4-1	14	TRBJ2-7	CASRRTGSSYEQYF	TGCGCCAGCAGGAGGACAGGGAGCTCCTACGAGCAGTACTTC
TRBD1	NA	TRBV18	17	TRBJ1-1	CASSPGQGVGFDTEAFF	TGTGCCAGCTCGCCGGGACAGGGGGTCGGGTTCGACACTGAAGCTTTCTTT
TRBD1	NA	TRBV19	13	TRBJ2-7	CASRGGQVDEQYF	TGTGCCAGTAGGGGCGGACAGGTAGACGAGCAGTACTTC
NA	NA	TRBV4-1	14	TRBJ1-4	CASSQVRVNEKLFF	TGCGCCAGCAGCCAAGTCAGGGTGAATGAAAAACTGTTTTTT
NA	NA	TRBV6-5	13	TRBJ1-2	CASSPIGRYGYTF	TGTGCCAGCAGTCCCATCGGACGTTATGGCTACACCTTC
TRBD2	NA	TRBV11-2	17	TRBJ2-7	CASSLVRTGGPHGEQYF	TGTGCCAGCAGCTTAGTCCGTACGGGAGGGCCGCATGGGGAGCAGTACTTC
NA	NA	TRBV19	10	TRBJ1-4	CASSIRKLFF	TGTGCCAGTAGTATTAGGAAACTGTTTTTT
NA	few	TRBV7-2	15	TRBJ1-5	CASSRMGGGGQPQHF	TGTGCCAGCAGCCGGATGGGGGGTGGGGGTCAGCCCCAGCATTTT
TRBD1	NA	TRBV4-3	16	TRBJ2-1	CASSQEGQGRINEQFF	TGCGCCAGCAGCCAAGAGGGACAGGGGAGGATAAATGAGCAGTTCTTC
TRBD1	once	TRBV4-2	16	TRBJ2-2	CASSQKGQGNTGELFF	TGTGCCAGCAGCCAAAAGGGACAGGGGAACACCGGGGAGCTGTTTTTT
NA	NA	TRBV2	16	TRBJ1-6	CASSEAPDGRGSPLHF	TGTGCCAGCAGTGAAGCCCCCGACGGGAGAGGCTCACCCCTCCACTTT
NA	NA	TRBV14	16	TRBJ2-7	CASSQEAGRKNYEQYF	TGTGCCAGCAGCCAAGAAGCCGGGAGAAAGAACTACGAGCAGTACTTC
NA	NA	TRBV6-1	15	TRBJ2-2	CASNYREGGAGELFF	TGTGCCAGCAACTACAGGGAGGGTGGAGCCGGGGAGCTGTTTTTT
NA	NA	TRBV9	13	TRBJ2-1	CASSVGTFGEQFF	TGTGCCAGCAGCGTAGGGACCTTCGGTGAGCAGTTCTTC